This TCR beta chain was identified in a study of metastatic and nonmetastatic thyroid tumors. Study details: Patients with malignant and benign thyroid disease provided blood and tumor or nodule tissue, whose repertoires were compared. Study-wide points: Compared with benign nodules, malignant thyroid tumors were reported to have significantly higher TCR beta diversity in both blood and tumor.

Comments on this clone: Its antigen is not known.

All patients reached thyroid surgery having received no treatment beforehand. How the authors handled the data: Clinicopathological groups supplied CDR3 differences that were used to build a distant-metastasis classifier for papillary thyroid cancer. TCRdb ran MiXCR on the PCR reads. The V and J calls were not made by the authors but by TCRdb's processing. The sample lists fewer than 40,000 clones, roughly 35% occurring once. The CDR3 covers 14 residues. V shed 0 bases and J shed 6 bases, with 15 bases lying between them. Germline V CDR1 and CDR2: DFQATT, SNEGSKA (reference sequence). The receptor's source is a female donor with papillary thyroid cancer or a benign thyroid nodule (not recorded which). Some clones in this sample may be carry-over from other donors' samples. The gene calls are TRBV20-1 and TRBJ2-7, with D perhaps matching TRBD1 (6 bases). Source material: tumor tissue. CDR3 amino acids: CSARDLGTPGEQYF. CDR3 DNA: TGCAGTGCTAGAGATCTCGGGACACCGGGCGAGCAGTACTTC.